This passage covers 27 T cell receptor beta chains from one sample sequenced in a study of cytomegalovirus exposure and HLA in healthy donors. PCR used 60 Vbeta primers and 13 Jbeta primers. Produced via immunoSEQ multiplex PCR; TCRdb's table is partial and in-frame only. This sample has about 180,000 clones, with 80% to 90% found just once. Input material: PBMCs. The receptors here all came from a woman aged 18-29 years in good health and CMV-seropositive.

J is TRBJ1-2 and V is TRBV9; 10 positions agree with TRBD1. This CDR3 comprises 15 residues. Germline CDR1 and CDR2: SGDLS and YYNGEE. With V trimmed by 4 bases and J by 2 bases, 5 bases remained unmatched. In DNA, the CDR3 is TGTGCCAGCAGCATGGGACAGGGGTACAACTATGGCTACACCTTC. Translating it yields CASSMGQGYNYGYTF.

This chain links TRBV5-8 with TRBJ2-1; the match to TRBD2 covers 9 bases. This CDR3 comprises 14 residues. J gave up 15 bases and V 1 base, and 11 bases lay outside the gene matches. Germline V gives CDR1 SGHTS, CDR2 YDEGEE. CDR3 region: CASSLMGPLAGVFF. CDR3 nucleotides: TGTGCCAGCAGCTTGATGGGCCCGTTAGCGGGGGTGTTCTTC.

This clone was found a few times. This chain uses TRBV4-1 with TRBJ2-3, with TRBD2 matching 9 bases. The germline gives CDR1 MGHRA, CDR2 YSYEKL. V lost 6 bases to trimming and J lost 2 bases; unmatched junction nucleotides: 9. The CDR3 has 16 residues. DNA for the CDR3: TGCGCCAGCAGGGGACAAATAGCGGGGGTCACAGATACGCAGTATTTT. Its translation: CASRGQIAGVTDTQYF.

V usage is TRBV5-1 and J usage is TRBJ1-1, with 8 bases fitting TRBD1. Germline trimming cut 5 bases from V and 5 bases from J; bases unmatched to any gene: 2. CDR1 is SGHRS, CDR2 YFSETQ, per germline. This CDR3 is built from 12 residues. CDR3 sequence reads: CASSRTGTEAFF. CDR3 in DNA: TGCGCCAGCAGTCGGACAGGGACTGAAGCTTTCTTT.

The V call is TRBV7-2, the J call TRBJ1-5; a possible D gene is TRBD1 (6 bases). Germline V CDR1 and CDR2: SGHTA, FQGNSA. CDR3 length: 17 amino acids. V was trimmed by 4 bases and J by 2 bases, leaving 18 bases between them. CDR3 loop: CASSSQRGGLGNQPQHF. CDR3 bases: TGTGCCAGCAGCTCCCAGAGGGGGGGGCTTGGCAATCAGCCCCAGCATTTT.

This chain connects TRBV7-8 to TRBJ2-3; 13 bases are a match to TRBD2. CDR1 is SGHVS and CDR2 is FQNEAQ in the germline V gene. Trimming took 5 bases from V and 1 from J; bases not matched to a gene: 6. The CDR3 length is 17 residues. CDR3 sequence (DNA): TGTGCCAGCAGCCCTCTCACTAGCGGGAGGGGCACAGATACGCAGTATTTT. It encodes CASSPLTSGRGTDTQYF.

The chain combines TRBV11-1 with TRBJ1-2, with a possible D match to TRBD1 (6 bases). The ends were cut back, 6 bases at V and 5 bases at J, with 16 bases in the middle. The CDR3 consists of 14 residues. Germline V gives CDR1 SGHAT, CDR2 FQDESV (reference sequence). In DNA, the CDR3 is TGTGCCAGCAGACCACCGGGACATCTATATGGCTACACCTTC. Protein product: CASRPPGHLYGYTF.

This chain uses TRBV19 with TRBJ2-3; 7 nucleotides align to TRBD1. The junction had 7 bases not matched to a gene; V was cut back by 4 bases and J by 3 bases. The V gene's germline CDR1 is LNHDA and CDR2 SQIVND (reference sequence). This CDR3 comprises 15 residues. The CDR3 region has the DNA TGTGCCAGTAGTACGACAGGGTGGGGTACAGATACGCAGTATTTT. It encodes CASSTTGWGTDTQYF.

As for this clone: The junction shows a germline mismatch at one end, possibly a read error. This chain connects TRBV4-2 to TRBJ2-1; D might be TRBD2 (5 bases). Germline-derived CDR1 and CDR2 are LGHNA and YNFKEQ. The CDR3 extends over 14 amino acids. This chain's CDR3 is CASSQDGEWTPKLF. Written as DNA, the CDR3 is TGTGCCAGCAGCCAAGACGGGGAGTGGACCCCGAAACTCTTC.

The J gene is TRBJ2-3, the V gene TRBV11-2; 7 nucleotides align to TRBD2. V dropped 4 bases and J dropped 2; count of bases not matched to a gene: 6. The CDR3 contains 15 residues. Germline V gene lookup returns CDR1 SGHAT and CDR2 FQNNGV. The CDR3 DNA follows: TGTGCCAGCAGCTCTCAGGGAGGGGCCACAGATACGCAGTATTTT. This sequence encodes CASSSQGGATDTQYF.

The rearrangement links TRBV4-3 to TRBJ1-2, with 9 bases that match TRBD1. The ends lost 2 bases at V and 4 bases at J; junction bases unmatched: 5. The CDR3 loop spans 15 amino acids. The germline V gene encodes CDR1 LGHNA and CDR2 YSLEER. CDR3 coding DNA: TGCGCCAGCAGCCAAAGGACAGGGGACTTCTATGGCTACACCTTC. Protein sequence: CASSQRTGDFYGYTF.

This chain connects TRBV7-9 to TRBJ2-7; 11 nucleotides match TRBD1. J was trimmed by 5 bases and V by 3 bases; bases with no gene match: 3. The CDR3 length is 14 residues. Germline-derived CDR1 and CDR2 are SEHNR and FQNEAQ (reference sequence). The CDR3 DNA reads TGTGCCAGCAGCTTTACGGGACAGGGGGACGAGCAGTACTTC. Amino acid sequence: CASSFTGQGDEQYF.

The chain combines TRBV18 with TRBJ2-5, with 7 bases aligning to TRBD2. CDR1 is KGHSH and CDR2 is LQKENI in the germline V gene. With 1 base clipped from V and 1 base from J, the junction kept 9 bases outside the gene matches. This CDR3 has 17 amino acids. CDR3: CASSPRDYPGTQETQYF. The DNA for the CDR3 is TGTGCCAGCTCACCACGGGACTATCCAGGGACCCAAGAGACCCAGTACTTC.

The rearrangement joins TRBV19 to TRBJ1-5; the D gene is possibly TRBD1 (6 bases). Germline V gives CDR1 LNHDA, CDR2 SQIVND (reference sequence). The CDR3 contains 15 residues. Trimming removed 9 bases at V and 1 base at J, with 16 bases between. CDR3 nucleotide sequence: TGTGCCAGCAGGGAGGGGGTGTCGAGCAATCAGCCCCAGCATTTT. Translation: CASREGVSSNQPQHF. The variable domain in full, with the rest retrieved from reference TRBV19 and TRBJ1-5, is DGGITQSPKYLFRKEGQNVTLSCEQNLNHDAMYWYRQDPGQGLRLIYYSQIVNDFQKGDIAEGYSVSREKKESFPLTVTSAQKNPTAFYLCASREGVSSNQPQHFGDGTRLSIL.

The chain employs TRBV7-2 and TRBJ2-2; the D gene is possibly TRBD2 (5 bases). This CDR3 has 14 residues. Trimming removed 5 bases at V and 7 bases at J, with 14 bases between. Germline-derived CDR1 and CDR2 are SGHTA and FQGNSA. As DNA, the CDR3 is TGTGCCAGCAGCCCCTTGGAGGTTAACGGGGAGCTGTTTTTT. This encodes CASSPLEVNGELFF.

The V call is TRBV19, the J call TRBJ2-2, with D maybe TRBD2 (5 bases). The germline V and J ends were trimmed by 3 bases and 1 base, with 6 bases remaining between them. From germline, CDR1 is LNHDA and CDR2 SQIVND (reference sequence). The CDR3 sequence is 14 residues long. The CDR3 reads CASSIAGNTGELFF. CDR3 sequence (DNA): TGTGCCAGTAGTATCGCGGGGAACACCGGGGAGCTGTTTTTT.

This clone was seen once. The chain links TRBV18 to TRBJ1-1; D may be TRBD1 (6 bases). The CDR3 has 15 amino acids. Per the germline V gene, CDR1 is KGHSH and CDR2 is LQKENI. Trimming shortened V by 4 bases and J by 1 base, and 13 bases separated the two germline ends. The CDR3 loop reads CASSLLDSTNTEAFF. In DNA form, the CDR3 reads TGTGCCAGCTCACTCTTGGACAGTACGAACACTGAAGCTTTCTTT.

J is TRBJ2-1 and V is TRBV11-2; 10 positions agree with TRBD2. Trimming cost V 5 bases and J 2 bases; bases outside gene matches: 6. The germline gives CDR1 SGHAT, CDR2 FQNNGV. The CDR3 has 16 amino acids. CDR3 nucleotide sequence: TGTGCCAGCAGCATTCAAAGCGGGGGGGCCTACAATGAGCAGTTCTTC. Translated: CASSIQSGGAYNEQFF.

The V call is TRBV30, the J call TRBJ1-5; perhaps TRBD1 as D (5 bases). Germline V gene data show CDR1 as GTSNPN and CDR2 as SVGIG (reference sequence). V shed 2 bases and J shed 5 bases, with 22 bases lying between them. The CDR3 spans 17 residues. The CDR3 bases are TGTGCCTGGAGTATTGACAGACGCATAGGATGCGATCAGCCCCAGCATTTT. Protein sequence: CAWSIDRRIGCDQPQHF. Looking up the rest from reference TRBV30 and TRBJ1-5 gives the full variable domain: SQTIHQWPATLVQPVGSPLSLECTVEGTSNPNLYWYRQAAGRGLQLLFYSVGIGQISSEVPQNLSASRPQDRQFILSSKKLLLSDSGFYLCAWSIDRRIGCDQPQHFGDGTRLSIL.

As DNA, the CDR3 is TGTGCCAGCAGCCCCGGGACAGGGGGCTACTACGAGCAGTACTTC. This translates into CASSPGTGGYYEQYF. The V and J genes are TRBV11-1 and TRBJ2-7, with 12 bases aligning to TRBD1. CDR3 length equals 15 residues. The germline gives CDR1 SGHAT, CDR2 FQDESV (reference sequence). The trim removed 5 bases at V and 3 bases at J, leaving 5 bases unmatched.

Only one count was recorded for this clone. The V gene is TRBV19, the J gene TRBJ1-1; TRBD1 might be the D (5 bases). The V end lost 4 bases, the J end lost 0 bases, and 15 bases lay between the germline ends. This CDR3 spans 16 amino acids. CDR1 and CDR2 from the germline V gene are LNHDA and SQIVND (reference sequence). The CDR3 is CASSKQVDRVNTEAFF. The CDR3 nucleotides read TGTGCCAGTAGTAAACAGGTGGATAGGGTGAACACTGAAGCTTTCTTT. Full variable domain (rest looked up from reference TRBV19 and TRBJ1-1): DGGITQSPKYLFRKEGQNVTLSCEQNLNHDAMYWYRQDPGQGLRLIYYSQIVNDFQKGDIAEGYSVSREKKESFPLTVTSAQKNPTAFYLCASSKQVDRVNTEAFFGQGTRLTVV.

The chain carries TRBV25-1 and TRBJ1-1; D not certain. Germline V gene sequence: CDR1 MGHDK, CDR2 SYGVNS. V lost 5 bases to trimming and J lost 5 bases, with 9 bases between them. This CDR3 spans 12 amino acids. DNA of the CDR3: TGTGCCAGCAGTCACCAGGTTACTGAAGCTTTCTTT. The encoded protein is CASSHQVTEAFF.

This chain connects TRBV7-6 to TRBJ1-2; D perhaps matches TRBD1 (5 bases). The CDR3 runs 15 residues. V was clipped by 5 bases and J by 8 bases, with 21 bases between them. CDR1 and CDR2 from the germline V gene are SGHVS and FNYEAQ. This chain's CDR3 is CASSLGGVGARGYTF. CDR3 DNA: TGTGCCAGCAGCCTCGGCGGAGTTGGGGCGCGAGGCTACACCTTC.

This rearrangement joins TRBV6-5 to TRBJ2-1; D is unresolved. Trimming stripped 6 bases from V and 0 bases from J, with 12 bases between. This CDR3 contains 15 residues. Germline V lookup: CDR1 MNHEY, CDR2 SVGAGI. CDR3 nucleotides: TGTGCCAGCAGGCCCGATGTGAGCTCCTACAATGAGCAGTTCTTC. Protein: CASRPDVSSYNEQFF.

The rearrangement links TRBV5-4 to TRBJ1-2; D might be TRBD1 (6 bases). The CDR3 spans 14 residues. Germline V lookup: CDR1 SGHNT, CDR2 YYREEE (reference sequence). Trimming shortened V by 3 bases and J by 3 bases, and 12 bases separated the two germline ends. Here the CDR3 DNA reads TGTGCCAGCAGCTCAGGGGCTTTGGACTATGGCTACACCTTC. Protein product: CASSSGALDYGYTF.

The CDR3 spells CASSDHSGGPQSYEQYF. In DNA, the CDR3 is TGTGCCAGCAGTGACCATAGCGGGGGGCCCCAATCCTACGAGCAGTACTTC. This chain uses TRBV2 with TRBJ2-7; 10 nucleotides line up with TRBD2. Germline values: CDR1 SNHLY, CDR2 FYNNEI. V shed 3 bases and J 1 base; nucleotides not matched to a gene: 9. The CDR3 totals 17 residues.

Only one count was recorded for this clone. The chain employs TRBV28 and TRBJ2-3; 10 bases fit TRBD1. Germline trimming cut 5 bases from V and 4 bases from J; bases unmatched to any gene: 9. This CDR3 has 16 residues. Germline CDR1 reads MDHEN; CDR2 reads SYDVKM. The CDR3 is CASSALGTGASDTQYF. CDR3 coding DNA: TGTGCCAGCAGTGCGTTGGGGACAGGGGCGTCAGATACGCAGTATTTT.